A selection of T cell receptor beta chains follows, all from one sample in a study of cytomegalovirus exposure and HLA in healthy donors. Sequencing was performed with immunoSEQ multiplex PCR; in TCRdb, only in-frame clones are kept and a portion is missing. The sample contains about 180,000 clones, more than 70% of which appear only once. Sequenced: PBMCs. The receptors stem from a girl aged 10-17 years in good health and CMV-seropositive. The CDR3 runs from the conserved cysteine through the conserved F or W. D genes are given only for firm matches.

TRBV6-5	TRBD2	CASSYSGLASYNEQFF
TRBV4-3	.	CASSQDHRRSYNEQFF
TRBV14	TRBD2	CASSRGSLDTQYF
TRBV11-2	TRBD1	CASSLNQGAYGYTF
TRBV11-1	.	CASSRTGEGYNEQFF
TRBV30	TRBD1	CAWSVRRTGMTNTGELFF
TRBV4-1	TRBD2	CASSPEGAGGPGELFF
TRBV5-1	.	CASSSYYDSPDTEAFF
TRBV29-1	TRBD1	CSVDRDGPTSEQYF
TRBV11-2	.	CASSLRGKEDTQYF
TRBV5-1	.	CASSYQGSSYEQYF
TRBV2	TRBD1	CASSDQQGISYEQYF
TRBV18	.	CASSPVRNRDSSYEQYF
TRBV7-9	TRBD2	CASSLVLAGYNEQFF
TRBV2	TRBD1	CASSETGESNQPQHF